Below, 9 T cell receptor beta chains from the same sample are listed, as sequenced in a study of chemoradiotherapy in HPV16-positive cancers. Produced via immunoSEQ multiplex PCR; TCRdb's table is partial and in-frame only. The sample yields some 14,000 clones, approximately 72% seen once. The sample was gathered from a patient who underwent chemoradiotherapy. The receptors derive from a human donor with HPV-associated anogenital cancer.

This clone was detected a few times. The chain combines TRBV2 with TRBJ2-5, with D hard to call. The V gene's germline CDR1 is SNHLY and CDR2 FYNNEI. V lost 9 bases and J 3 bases, leaving 8 bases between the germline ends. The length of the CDR3 is 11 residues. The CDR3 DNA follows: TGTGCCAGTAAGATCAAAGAGACCCAGTACTTC. Translating it yields CASKIKETQYF.

CDR3 DNA sequence: TGTGCCAGCAGCACAAATATAGACAGGGGGCGCAACAGGTATATGGGGTGCGAGCAGTACTTC. Its protein product is CASSTNIDRGRNRYMGCEQYF. The chain has TRBV21-1 and TRBJ2-7; the table's D call, TRBD1, was not checked against the DNA. TRBV21-1 represents a pseudogene. The CDR3 consists of 21 residues.

The rearrangement uses TRBV15 and TRBJ1-1; D gene ambiguous. CDR3 size: 12 residues. Trimming pared 8 bases from V and 0 bases from J, leaving 7 bases between. Germline V CDR1 and CDR2: LNHNV, YYDKDF (reference sequence). The DNA of the CDR3 is TGTGCCACCGGACGATTGAACACTGAAGCTTTCTTT. This gives the protein CATGRLNTEAFF. Drawing the rest from reference TRBV15 and TRBJ1-1, the complete variable domain is DAMVIQNPRYQVTQFGKPVTLSCSQTLNHNVMYWYQQKSSQAPKLLFHYYDKDFNNEADTPDNFQSRRPNTSFCFLDIRSPGLGDTAMYLCATGRLNTEAFFGQGTRLTVV.

The chain is built from TRBV29-1 and TRBJ1-1; D gene uncertain. Trimming left V 5 bases short and J 5 bases short, with 18 bases between. CDR3 length: 14 amino acids. From germline, CDR1 is SQVTM and CDR2 ANQGSEA. CDR3 residues: CSVNFGPHWTEAFF. In DNA form, the CDR3 reads TGCAGCGTTAATTTTGGGCCTCATTGGACTGAAGCTTTCTTT.

The CDR3 reads CASSTGLGYEQYF. The CDR3, as DNA: TGTGCCAGCAGCACGGGACTAGGTTACGAGCAGTACTTC. This chain connects TRBV7-3 to TRBJ2-7; 8 nucleotides line up with TRBD2. The germline CDR1 and CDR2 sequences are SGHTA and FQGTGA. V lost 5 bases, J lost 4 bases, and 4 bases stayed unmatched. There are 13 residues in the CDR3.

The chain is built from TRBV6-1 and TRBJ1-2; 12 positions agree with TRBD1. J was trimmed by 6 bases and V by 0 bases; bases with no gene match: 2. CDR3 size: 15 residues. CDR1 is MNHNS and CDR2 is SASEGT in the germline V gene. CDR3 coding DNA: TGTGCCAGCAGTGAAGCGGGACAGGGGGCGAATGGCTACACCTTC. Amino acids: CASSEAGQGANGYTF.

The V gene is TRBV19, the J gene TRBJ2-2; possible D gene TRBD1, 6 bases. Trimming cost V 3 bases and J 7 bases, with 9 bases left between them. The germline CDR1 and CDR2 sequences are LNHDA and SQIVND (reference sequence). The CDR3 contains 13 residues. CDR3 loop: CASSMGAGGELFF. CDR3 bases: TGTGCCAGTAGTATGGGGGCGGGCGGGGAGCTGTTTTTT.

The chain has TRBV5-1 and TRBJ2-7; no definite D call. The CDR3 is 13 residues long. The germline CDR1 and CDR2 sequences are SGHRS and YFSETQ. Trimming took 4 bases from V and 1 from J, leaving 9 bases between them. The CDR3 coding sequence is TGCGCCAGCAGCCCGGGTGGATCCTACGAGCAGTACTTC. Amino acids: CASSPGGSYEQYF.

This sequence joins TRBV4-1 and TRBJ2-1; TRBD2 matches 8 bases. V lost 5 bases to trimming and J lost 6 bases; unmatched junction nucleotides: 18. Germline lookup yields CDR1 MGHRA and CDR2 YSYEKL. This CDR3 region has 18 residues. CDR3 nucleotide sequence: TGCGCCAGCAGCTTCGGTCGGCCAAGCGGGAGACGAGGCAATGAGCAGTTCTTC. It specifies CASSFGRPSGRRGNEQFF.